Below, one T cell receptor (beta chain) is given with its context. No antigen is known for it. Treatment reported: approximately 18 received Ad26.COV2.S at low or high dose, single or two shots; several received placebo; per-sample allocation not given. The samples were gathered on day 63 after the first injection of vaccine or placebo. Expressing Wuhan-strain SARS-CoV-2 spike, an Ad26 vector served as the vaccine. This sample was included in a study of Ad26.COV2.S vaccination and SARS-CoV-2 variants. Study outcomes and limitations: After vaccination, substantial breadth of spike-specific CD8+ and CD4+ responses was reported.

Generated by immunoSEQ multiplex PCR, the TCRdb table keeps only in-frame clones and is missing some. The sample holds over 350,000 clones, 70% to 90% seen once. Per germline, CDR1 ENHRY and CDR2 SYGVKD. Unmatched junction bases numbered 9, after V lost 8 bases and J lost 6 bases. The CDR3 has 15 amino acids. The TCR was taken from a person between 18 and 65 years old who received the Ad26.COV2.S COVID-19 vaccine or a placebo. This rearrangement joins TRBV10-3 to TRBJ2-3; 12 bases map to TRBD1. The specimen comprised peripheral blood, sampled in a trial of Ad26.COV2.S vaccine versus placebo. CDR3 in amino acids: CAIRTGTGGMDTQYF. In nucleotides, the CDR3 is TGTGCCATCCGAACCGGGACAGGGGGCATGGATACGCAGTATTTT.